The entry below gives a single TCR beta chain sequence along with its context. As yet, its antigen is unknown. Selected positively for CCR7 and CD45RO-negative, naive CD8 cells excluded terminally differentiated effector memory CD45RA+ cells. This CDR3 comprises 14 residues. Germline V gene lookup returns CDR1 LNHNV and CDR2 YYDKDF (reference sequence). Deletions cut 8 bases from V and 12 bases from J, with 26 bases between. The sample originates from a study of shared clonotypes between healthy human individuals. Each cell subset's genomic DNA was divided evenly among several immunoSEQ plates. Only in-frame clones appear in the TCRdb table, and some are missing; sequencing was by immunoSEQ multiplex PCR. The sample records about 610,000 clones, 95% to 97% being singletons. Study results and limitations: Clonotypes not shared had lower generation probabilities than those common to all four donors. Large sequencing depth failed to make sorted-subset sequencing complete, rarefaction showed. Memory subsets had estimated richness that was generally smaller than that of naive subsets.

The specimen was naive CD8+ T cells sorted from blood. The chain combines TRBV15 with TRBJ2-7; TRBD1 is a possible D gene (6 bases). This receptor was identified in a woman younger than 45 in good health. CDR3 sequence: CATDRLGLGTEVYF. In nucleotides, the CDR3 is TGTGCCACCGACAGGCTCGGATTGGGTACCGAGGTGTACTTC.